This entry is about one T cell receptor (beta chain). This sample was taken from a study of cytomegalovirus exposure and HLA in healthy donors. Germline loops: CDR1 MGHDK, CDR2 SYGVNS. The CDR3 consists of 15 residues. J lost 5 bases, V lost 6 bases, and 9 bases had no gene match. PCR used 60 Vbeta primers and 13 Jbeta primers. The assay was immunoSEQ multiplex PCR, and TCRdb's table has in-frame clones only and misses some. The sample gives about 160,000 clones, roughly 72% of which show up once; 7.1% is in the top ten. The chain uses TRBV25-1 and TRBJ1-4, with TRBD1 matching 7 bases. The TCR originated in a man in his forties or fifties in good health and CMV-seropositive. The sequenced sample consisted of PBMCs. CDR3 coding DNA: TGTGCCAGCAGCCGGGACAGCAGAGGAAATGAAAAACTGTTTTTT. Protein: CASSRDSRGNEKLFF.